A single sample gave rise to the 32 T cell receptor beta chains below, sequenced in a study of cytomegalovirus exposure and HLA in healthy donors. The primer mix had 60 Vbeta and 13 Jbeta primers. Assay: immunoSEQ multiplex PCR; the TCRdb copy retains only in-frame clones and omits some. The data hold over 150,000 clones, with about four fifths observed a single time. The sequenced sample consisted of PBMCs. Receptors were obtained from a woman aged 45-65 years in good health and CMV-seronegative.

This clone has just one count. The CDR3 DNA reads as TGCGCCAGCAGCTTGAGCAGCCGCTCGGGGGAGCAGTACTTC. Residues: CASSLSSRSGEQYF. The chain couples TRBV5-1 to TRBJ2-7; D perhaps matches TRBD2 (5 bases). The CDR3 consists of 14 residues. Trimming stripped 1 base from V and 7 bases from J, with 15 bases between. Germline lookup yields CDR1 SGHRS and CDR2 YFSETQ. Complete variable domain (other parts from reference TRBV5-1 and TRBJ2-7): KAGVTQTPRYLIKTRGQQVTLSCSPISGHRSVSWYQQTPGQGLQFLFEYFSETQRNKGNFPGRFSGRQFSNSRSEMNVSTLELGDSALYLCASSLSSRSGEQYFGPGTRLTVT.

This clone was seen only a few times. V and J are TRBV5-4 and TRBJ1-4; D call uncertain. The V end lost 4 bases, the J end lost 2 bases, and 15 bases lay between the germline ends. CDR3 length: 16 residues. In germline, CDR1 is SGHNT, CDR2 YYREEE (reference sequence). The CDR3, as DNA: TGTGCCAGCAGCCCGGGAGTCGGAACGACTAATGAAAAACTGTTTTTT. It specifies CASSPGVGTTNEKLFF.

As for this clone: At one of its ends the junction is not consistent with the germline gene, which may arise from a read error. The chain carries TRBV10-2 and TRBJ2-1; TRBD2 aligns across 10 bases. The CDR3 length is 14 residues. Per germline, CDR1 WSHSY and CDR2 SAAADI. The CDR3 spells CASREPSGRNGQFF. CDR3 sequence (DNA): TGCGCCAGCAGGGAGCCTAGCGGGAGAAATGGGCAGTTCTTC.

The chain employs TRBV9 and TRBJ2-5; 7 bases align to TRBD2. V shed 3 bases and J 7 bases; nucleotides not matched to a gene: 9. Germline V gene lookup returns CDR1 SGDLS and CDR2 YYNGEE. The CDR3 runs to 14 residues. The DNA for the CDR3 is TGTGCCAGCAGCGCTGGGACTACCCAGGGGACCCAGTACTTC. Translating it yields CASSAGTTQGTQYF.

The chain combines TRBV6-5 with TRBJ1-1, with a possible D match to TRBD1 (6 bases). This CDR3 has 16 amino acids. Per germline, CDR1 MNHEY and CDR2 SVGAGI. Trimming removed 2 bases from V and 5 bases from J, with 18 bases in between. The CDR3: CASSYNFFGGETEAFF. CDR3 nucleotide sequence: TGTGCCAGCAGTTACAATTTTTTTGGGGGCGAGACTGAAGCTTTCTTT.

The chain combines TRBV18 with TRBJ2-5; perhaps TRBD2 as D (5 bases). The V end lost 6 bases, the J end lost 4 bases, and 18 bases lay between the germline ends. Germline V CDR1 and CDR2: KGHSH, LQKENI. The CDR3 has 15 amino acids. The chain's CDR3 is CASSLNRGYTETQYF. CDR3 DNA sequence: TGTGCCAGCTCTCTAAATCGGGGTTATACAGAGACCCAGTACTTC.

This chain joins TRBV7-2 and TRBJ2-1; 7 bases are a match to TRBD2. Germline V CDR1 and CDR2: SGHTA, FQGNSA. After removal of 4 bases from V and 6 bases from J, the junction contained 6 bases not matched to a gene. This CDR3 comprises 14 residues. The CDR3 region is CASSSFSGPNEQFF. CDR3 in DNA: TGTGCCAGCAGCTCCTTTAGCGGGCCCAATGAGCAGTTCTTC.

This chain uses TRBV4-2 with TRBJ2-1; weak D call: TRBD2 (5 bases). V was pared by 0 bases and J by 2 bases, with 8 bases between. The CDR3 spans 15 residues. CDR1 is LGHNA, CDR2 YNFKEQ, per germline. CDR3 in amino acids: CASSQESGTYNEQFF. Written as DNA, the CDR3 is TGTGCCAGCAGCCAAGAGAGCGGCACCTACAATGAGCAGTTCTTC.

The chain carries TRBV5-1 and TRBJ1-6; D is perhaps TRBD1 (5 bases). Germline V gene data show CDR1 as SGHRS and CDR2 as YFSETQ. Trimming left V 3 bases short and J 7 bases short, with 14 bases between. This CDR3 comprises 15 residues. Written as DNA, the CDR3 is TGCGCCAGCAGCTCTGGGGACTACAGGAATTCACCCCTCCACTTT. This codes for CASSSGDYRNSPLHF.

This chain uses TRBV23-1 with TRBJ1-5; D gene uncertain. TRBV23-1 carries the ORF label, with uncertain function. The V and J ends lost 0 bases and 5 bases respectively, with 11 bases between them. This CDR3 contains 15 residues. The CDR3 is CASSQSPPEDQPQHF. CDR3 sequence (DNA): TGCGCCAGCAGTCAATCCCCCCCCGAGGATCAGCCCCAGCATTTT.

This clone is a singleton in its sample. V usage is TRBV11-2 and J usage is TRBJ2-4, with 11 bases aligning to TRBD2. Trimming at V came to 5 bases and at J to 0 bases, leaving 9 bases not matched to a gene. Germline-derived CDR1 and CDR2 are SGHAT and FQNNGV. The CDR3 covers 18 residues. DNA of the CDR3: TGTGCCAGCAGCCGGACGGGACTAGCGGATTTAGCCAAAAACATTCAGTACTTC. It yields the protein CASSRTGLADLAKNIQYF.

The rearrangement joins TRBV28 to TRBJ1-1; D ambiguous. CDR1 and CDR2 (germline): MDHEN, SYDVKM. V was shortened by 2 bases and J by 10 bases, with 11 bases between the two germline ends. This CDR3 region has 12 residues. The CDR3, as DNA: TGTGCCAGCAGTTTAGTGACTGCCGCAGCTTTCTTT. It encodes CASSLVTAAAFF.

The V and J genes are TRBV7-2 and TRBJ2-7; possible D gene TRBD1, 6 bases. Looked up from germline, CDR1 is SGHTA and CDR2 is FQGNSA. The length of the CDR3 is 15 residues. V dropped 4 bases and J dropped 1 base, with 14 bases sitting between them. DNA of the CDR3: TGTGCCAGCAGCTCCCGGGCAGGGGTATCCTACGAGCAGTACTTC. Protein: CASSSRAGVSYEQYF.

The chain couples TRBV30 to TRBJ1-2; possible D gene TRBD1, 5 bases. V was trimmed by 2 bases and J by 3 bases, leaving 7 bases between them. CDR1 and CDR2 (germline): GTSNPN, SVGIG (reference sequence). This CDR3 has 12 residues. The CDR3 DNA sequence: TGTGCCTGGAGTACGGGGGACTATGGCTACACCTTC. It codes for CAWSTGDYGYTF.

Only a few counts were recorded for this clone. The chain couples TRBV9 to TRBJ2-3; 8 bases fit TRBD2. V dropped 3 bases and J dropped 6; count of bases not matched to a gene: 24. The V gene's germline CDR1 is SGDLS and CDR2 YYNGEE. The CDR3 contains 20 residues. CDR3 nucleotide sequence: TGTGCCAGCAGCGCGGAGGGGTCGGAACCGGGACTAGGGTGGGGGGATACGCAGTATTTT. This encodes CASSAEGSEPGLGWGDTQYF. Combining the CDR3 with reference TRBV9 and TRBJ2-3 gives the whole variable domain DSGVTQTPKHLITATGQRVTLRCSPRSGDLSVYWYQQSLDQGLQFLIQYYNGEERAKGNILERFSAQQFPDLHSELNLSSLELGDSALYFCASSAEGSEPGLGWGDTQYFGPGTRLTVL.

This rearrangement joins TRBV7-2 to TRBJ2-1; 8 bases line up with TRBD1. The V and J ends lost 3 bases and 7 bases, in that order; junction bases with no gene match: 5. The CDR3 has 14 residues. CDR1 and CDR2 from the germline V gene are SGHTA and FQGNSA. CDR3 loop: CASSFQGAWNEQFF. DNA of the CDR3: TGTGCCAGCAGCTTCCAGGGGGCGTGGAATGAGCAGTTCTTC.

The chain has TRBV2 and TRBJ2-2, with 12 bases matching TRBD2. Unmatched junction bases numbered 0, after V lost 6 bases and J lost 1 base. The CDR3 is 15 residues long. CDR1 and CDR2 (germline): SNHLY, FYNNEI. CDR3: CASRGLAGNTGELFF. The CDR3 DNA sequence: TGTGCCAGCAGGGGACTAGCGGGGAACACCGGGGAGCTGTTTTTT.

The chain employs TRBV15 and TRBJ1-4, with TRBD1 as a possible D gene (6 bases). The CDR3 covers 14 residues. V was clipped by 1 base and J by 7 bases, with 10 bases between them. CDR1 LNHNV and CDR2 YYDKDF come from the germline V gene (reference sequence). In nucleotides, the CDR3 is TGTGCCACCAGCAGAGTCAGGGGTGGTGAAAAACTGTTTTTT. The encoded protein is CATSRVRGGEKLFF. The full variable domain, with the rest looked up from reference TRBV15 and TRBJ1-4, is DAMVIQNPRYQVTQFGKPVTLSCSQTLNHNVMYWYQQKSSQAPKLLFHYYDKDFNNEADTPDNFQSRRPNTSFCFLDIRSPGLGDTAMYLCATSRVRGGEKLFFGSGTQLSVL.

This sequence joins TRBV6-5 and TRBJ1-6, with D tentatively TRBD1 (6 bases). The V and J ends lost 5 bases and 10 bases respectively, with 15 bases between them. Germline-derived CDR1 and CDR2 are MNHEY and SVGAGI. This CDR3 comprises 14 residues. The CDR3 sequence is CASSQTTGFSPLHF. CDR3 bases: TGTGCCAGCAGTCAAACTACAGGGTTCTCACCCCTCCACTTT.

The chain uses TRBV4-3 and TRBJ2-3; 7 bases are shared with TRBD2. J was trimmed by 0 bases and V by 0 bases; bases with no gene match: 3. Per the germline V gene, CDR1 is LGHNA and CDR2 is YSLEER. This CDR3 is built from 16 residues. The CDR3 loop reads CASSQDRGVSTDTQYF. Here the CDR3 DNA reads TGCGCCAGCAGCCAAGATCGGGGGGTTAGCACAGATACGCAGTATTTT.

This clone was found a few times. This chain joins TRBV2 and TRBJ1-2; D remains unclear. The V and J ends lost 6 bases and 1 base respectively, with 12 bases between them. The CDR3 loop spans 14 amino acids. Looked up from germline, CDR1 is SNHLY and CDR2 is FYNNEI. The CDR3 sequence: CASRGGRGNYGYTF. As DNA, the CDR3 is TGTGCCAGCAGGGGAGGGAGAGGTAACTATGGCTACACCTTC.

The gene calls are TRBV25-1 and TRBJ2-1; 8 nucleotides match TRBD2. The CDR3 loop spans 16 amino acids. The V gene end was trimmed by 4 bases and the J gene end by 8 bases; junction bases not matched to a gene: 13. CDR1 is MGHDK, CDR2 SYGVNS, per germline. CDR3 loop: CASSAHSGILLDEQFF. Here the CDR3 DNA reads TGTGCCAGCAGTGCCCATAGCGGGATCCTTCTGGATGAGCAGTTCTTC.

The genes are TRBV7-8 and TRBJ2-3; 11 bases align to TRBD2. The J segment lost 5 bases and the V segment lost 3 bases, leaving 1 base of the junction unmatched. CDR1 is SGHVS and CDR2 is FQNEAQ in the germline V gene. The CDR3 is made up of 14 amino acids. The CDR3 loop is CASSFGLAGDTQYF. The CDR3 DNA reads TGTGCCAGCAGCTTCGGACTAGCGGGAGATACGCAGTATTTT.

The CDR3 DNA follows: TGTGCCAGCAGCCAAGTCTTTGGAGGGTTCTCTGGAAACACCATATATTTT. This sequence encodes CASSQVFGGFSGNTIYF. The gene calls are TRBV4-2 and TRBJ1-3; D remains unclear. With 1 base removed from V and 0 bases from J, the gap between germline ends came to 13 bases. From germline, CDR1 is LGHNA and CDR2 YNFKEQ. The CDR3 runs to 17 residues.

The V and J genes are TRBV7-2 and TRBJ1-5, with D hard to call. V was clipped by 0 bases and J by 3 bases, with 6 bases between them. The CDR3 has 14 residues. Looked up from germline, CDR1 is SGHTA and CDR2 is FQGNSA. CDR3 loop: CASSLARSNQPQHF. CDR3 DNA sequence: TGTGCCAGCAGCTTAGCCAGGTCCAATCAGCCCCAGCATTTT. The full variable domain, its missing parts supplied by reference TRBV7-2 and TRBJ1-5, is GAGVSQSPSNKVTEKGKDVELRCDPISGHTALYWYRQSLGQGLEFLIYFQGNSAPDKSGLPSDRFSAERTGGSVSTLTIQRTQQEDSAVYLCASSLARSNQPQHFGDGTRLSIL.

The rearrangement links TRBV15 to TRBJ2-1; TRBD2 aligns across 14 bases. Losses at the gene ends were 5 bases for V and 9 bases for J; bases not matched to a gene: 6. The CDR3 extends over 15 amino acids. From germline, CDR1 is LNHNV and CDR2 YYDKDF (reference sequence). CDR3 in DNA: TGTGCCACCAGCGGGGGACTAGCGGGAGTAGGTGAGCAGTTCTTC. Translated: CATSGGLAGVGEQFF.

This rearrangement joins TRBV7-2 to TRBJ1-1; the D is unclear. The CDR3 consists of 15 residues. Trimming removed 5 bases from V and 6 bases from J, with 19 bases in between. The V gene's germline CDR1 is SGHTA and CDR2 FQGNSA. The CDR3 region is CASSPDPRGDAEAFF. CDR3 nucleotide sequence: TGTGCCAGCAGCCCCGATCCACGGGGTGACGCTGAAGCTTTCTTT.

This clone was picked up a small number of times. This chain uses TRBV2 with TRBJ2-1; TRBD1 matches 10 bases. The CDR3 runs 15 residues. Looked up from germline, CDR1 is SNHLY and CDR2 is FYNNEI. J gave up 4 bases and V 6 bases, and 6 bases lay outside the gene matches. The CDR3 region has the DNA TGTGCCAGCAGATCTGGACAGGGGGGGTACAATGAGCAGTTCTTC. It codes for CASRSGQGGYNEQFF.

As concerns this clone: The same CDR3 is also encoded by other DNA sequences in this sample. The chain recombines TRBV7-9 with TRBJ1-3, with 8 bases identical to TRBD1. The CDR3 spans 16 residues. V lost 9 bases, J lost 2 bases, and 12 bases stayed unmatched. Germline CDR1 SEHNR, CDR2 FQNEAQ (reference sequence). The CDR3 sequence is CASRNKDREAGNTIYF. The CDR3 DNA sequence: TGTGCCAGTAGGAACAAGGACAGGGAAGCTGGAAACACCATATATTTT.

To note about this clone: The same CDR3 arises from other DNA sequences in this sample as well. This rearrangement joins TRBV5-1 to TRBJ2-7, with D perhaps TRBD2 (5 bases). The CDR3 has 14 amino acids. The V gene lost 5 bases and the J gene lost 4 bases, with 16 bases spanning the gap. The germline CDR1 and CDR2 sequences are SGHRS and YFSETQ. This CDR3 is CASSAGLRDYEQYF. Here the CDR3 DNA reads TGCGCCAGCAGTGCAGGACTGCGCGATTACGAGCAGTACTTC.

This clone was observed a handful of times. The CDR3 here is CASSPTGGTSGKTDTQYF. CDR3 sequence (DNA): TGTGCCAGCAGCCCTACAGGGGGGACTAGCGGAAAGACAGATACGCAGTATTTT. This chain joins TRBV16 and TRBJ2-3, with TRBD2 matching over 11 bases. This CDR3 has 18 residues. V gave up 4 bases and J gave up 3 bases; unmatched junction bases: 12. Germline CDR1 reads KGHSY; CDR2 reads FQNENV.

This rearrangement joins TRBV19 to TRBJ1-2; D is undetermined. The CDR3 is made up of 15 amino acids. V was cut by 5 bases and J by 7 bases, with 20 bases left in between. From germline, CDR1 is LNHDA and CDR2 SQIVND (reference sequence). The CDR3 sequence: CASSSSELTISGYTF. CDR3 bases: TGTGCCAGTAGTTCGTCGGAGCTAACTATCTCTGGCTACACCTTC.